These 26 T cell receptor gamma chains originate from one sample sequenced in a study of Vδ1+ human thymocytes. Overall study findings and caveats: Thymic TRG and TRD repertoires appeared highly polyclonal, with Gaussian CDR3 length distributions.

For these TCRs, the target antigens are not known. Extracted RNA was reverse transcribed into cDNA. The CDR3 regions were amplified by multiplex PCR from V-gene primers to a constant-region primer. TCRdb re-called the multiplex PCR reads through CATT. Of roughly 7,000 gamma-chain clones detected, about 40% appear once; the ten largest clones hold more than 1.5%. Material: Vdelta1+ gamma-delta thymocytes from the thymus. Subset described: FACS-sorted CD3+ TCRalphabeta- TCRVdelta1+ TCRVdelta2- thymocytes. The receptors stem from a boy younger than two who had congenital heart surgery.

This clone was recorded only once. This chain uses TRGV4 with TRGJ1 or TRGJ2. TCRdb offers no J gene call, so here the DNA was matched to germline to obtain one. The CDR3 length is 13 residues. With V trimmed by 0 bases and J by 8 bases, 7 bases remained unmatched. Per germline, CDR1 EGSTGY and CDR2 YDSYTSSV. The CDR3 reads CATWDGPRDKKLF. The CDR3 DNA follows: TGTGCCACCTGGGATGGGCCCAGGGATAAGAAACTCTTT.

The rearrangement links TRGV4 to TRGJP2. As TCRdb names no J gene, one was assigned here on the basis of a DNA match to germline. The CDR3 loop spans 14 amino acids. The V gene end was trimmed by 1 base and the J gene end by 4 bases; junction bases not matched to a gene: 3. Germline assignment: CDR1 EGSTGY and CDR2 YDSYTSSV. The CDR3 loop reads CATWDGDSDWIKTF. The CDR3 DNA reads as TGTGCCACCTGGGATGGAGATAGTGATTGGATCAAGACGTTT.

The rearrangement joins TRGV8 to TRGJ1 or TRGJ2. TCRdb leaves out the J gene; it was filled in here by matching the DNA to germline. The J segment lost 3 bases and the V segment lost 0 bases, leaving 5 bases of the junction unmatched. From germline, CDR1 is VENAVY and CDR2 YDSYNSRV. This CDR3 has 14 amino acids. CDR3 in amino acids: CATWDRRGYYKKLF. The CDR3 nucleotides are TGTGCCACCTGGGATAGGCGAGGTTATTATAAGAAACTCTTT.

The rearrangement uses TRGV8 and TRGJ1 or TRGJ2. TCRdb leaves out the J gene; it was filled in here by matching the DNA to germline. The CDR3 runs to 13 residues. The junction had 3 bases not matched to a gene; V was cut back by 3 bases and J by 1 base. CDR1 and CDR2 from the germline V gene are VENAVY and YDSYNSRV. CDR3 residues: CATWDSNYYKKLF. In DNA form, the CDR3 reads TGTGCCACCTGGGATTCCAATTATTATAAGAAACTCTTT.

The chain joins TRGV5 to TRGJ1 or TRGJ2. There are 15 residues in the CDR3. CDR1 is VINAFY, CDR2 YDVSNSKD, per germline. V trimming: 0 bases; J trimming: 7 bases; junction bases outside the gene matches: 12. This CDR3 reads CATWDRANDRYKKLF. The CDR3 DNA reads TGTGCCACCTGGGACAGGGCGAATGATAGGTATAAGAAACTCTTT.

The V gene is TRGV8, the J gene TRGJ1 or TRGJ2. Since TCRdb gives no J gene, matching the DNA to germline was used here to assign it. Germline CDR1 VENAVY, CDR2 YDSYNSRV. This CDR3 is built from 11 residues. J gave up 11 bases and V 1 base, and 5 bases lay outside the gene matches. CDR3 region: CATWDRAEKLF. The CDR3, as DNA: TGTGCCACCTGGGATAGAGCAGAGAAACTCTTT.

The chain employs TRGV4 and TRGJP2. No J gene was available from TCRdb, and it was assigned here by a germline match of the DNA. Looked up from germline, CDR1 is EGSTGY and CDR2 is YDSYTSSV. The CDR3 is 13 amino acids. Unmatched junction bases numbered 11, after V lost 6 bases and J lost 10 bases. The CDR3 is CATWSWGGWIKTF. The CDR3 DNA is TGTGCCACCTGGTCCTGGGGAGGTTGGATCAAGACGTTT.

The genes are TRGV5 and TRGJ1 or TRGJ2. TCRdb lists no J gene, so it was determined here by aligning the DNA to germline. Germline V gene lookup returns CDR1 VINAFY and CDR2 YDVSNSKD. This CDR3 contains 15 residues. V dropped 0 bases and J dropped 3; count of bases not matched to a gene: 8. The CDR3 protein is CATWDRPRGYYKKLF. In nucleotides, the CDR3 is TGTGCCACCTGGGACAGGCCGCGGGGTTATTATAAGAAACTCTTT.

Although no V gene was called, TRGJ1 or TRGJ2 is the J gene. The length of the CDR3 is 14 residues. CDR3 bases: TGTGCCACCTGGGACAAGGCCCATTATTATAAGAAACTCTTT. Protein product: CATWDKAHYYKKLF.

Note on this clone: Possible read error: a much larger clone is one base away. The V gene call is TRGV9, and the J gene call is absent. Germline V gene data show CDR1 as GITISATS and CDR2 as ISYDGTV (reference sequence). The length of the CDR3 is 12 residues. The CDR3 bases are TGTGCCTTGTGGGAGGTGCAAAAGGAGAAACTATTT. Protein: CALWEVQKEKLF.

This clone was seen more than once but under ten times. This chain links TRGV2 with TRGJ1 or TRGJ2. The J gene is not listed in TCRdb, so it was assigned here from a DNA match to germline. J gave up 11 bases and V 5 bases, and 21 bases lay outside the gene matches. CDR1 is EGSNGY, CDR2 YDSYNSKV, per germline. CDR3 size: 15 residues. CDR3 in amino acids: CATWAIRRREVQKLF. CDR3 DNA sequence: TGTGCCACCTGGGCGATCCGGAGAAGAGAGGTTCAGAAACTCTTT.

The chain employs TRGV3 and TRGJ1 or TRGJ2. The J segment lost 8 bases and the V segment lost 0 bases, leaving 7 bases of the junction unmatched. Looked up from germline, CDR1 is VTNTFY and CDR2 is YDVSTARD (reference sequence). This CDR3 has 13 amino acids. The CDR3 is CATWDRGLNKKLF. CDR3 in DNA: TGTGCCACCTGGGACAGGGGGCTCAATAAGAAACTCTTT.

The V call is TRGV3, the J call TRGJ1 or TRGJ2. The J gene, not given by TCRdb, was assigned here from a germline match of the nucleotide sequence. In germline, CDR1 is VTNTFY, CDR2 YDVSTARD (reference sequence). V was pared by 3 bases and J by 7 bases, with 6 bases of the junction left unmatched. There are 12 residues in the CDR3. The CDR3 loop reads CATWDLGYKKLF. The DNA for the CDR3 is TGTGCCACCTGGGACCTCGGATATAAGAAACTCTTT.

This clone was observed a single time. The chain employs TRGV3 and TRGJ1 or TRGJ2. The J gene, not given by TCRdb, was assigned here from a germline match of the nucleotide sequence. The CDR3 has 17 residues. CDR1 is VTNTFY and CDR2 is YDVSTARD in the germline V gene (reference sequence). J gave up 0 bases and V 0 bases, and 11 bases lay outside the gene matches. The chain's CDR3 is CATWDRLANSNYYKKLF. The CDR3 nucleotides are TGTGCCACCTGGGACAGGCTGGCAAATTCGAATTATTATAAGAAACTCTTT.

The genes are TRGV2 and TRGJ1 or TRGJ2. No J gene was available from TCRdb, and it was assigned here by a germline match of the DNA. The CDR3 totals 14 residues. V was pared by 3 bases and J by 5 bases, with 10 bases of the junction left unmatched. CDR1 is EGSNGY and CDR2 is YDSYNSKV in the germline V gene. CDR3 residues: CATWDSDLNYKKLF. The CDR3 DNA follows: TGTGCCACCTGGGACAGCGATTTGAATTATAAGAAACTCTTT.

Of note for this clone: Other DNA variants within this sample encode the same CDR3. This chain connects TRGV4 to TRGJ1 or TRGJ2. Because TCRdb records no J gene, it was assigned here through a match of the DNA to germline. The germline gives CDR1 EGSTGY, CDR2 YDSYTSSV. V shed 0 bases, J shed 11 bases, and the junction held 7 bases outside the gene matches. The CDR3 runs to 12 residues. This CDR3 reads CATWDGPGEKLF. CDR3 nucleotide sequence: TGTGCCACCTGGGATGGGCCAGGGGAGAAACTCTTT.

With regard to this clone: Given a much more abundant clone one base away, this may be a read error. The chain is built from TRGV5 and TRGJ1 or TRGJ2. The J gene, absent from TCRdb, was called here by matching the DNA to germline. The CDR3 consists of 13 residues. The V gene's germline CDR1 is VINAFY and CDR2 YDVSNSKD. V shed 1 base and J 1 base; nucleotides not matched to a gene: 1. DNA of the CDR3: TGTGCCACCTGGGACAGAAATTATTATAAGAAACTCTTT. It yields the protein CATWDRNYYKKLF.

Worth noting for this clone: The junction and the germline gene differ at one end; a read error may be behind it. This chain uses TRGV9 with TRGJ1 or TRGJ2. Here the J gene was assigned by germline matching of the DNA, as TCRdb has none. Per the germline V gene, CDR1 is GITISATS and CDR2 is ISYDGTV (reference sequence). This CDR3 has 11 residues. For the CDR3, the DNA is TGTGCCTGGTGGGAGCCACCAAAGAAACTCTTT. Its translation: CAWWEPPKKLF.

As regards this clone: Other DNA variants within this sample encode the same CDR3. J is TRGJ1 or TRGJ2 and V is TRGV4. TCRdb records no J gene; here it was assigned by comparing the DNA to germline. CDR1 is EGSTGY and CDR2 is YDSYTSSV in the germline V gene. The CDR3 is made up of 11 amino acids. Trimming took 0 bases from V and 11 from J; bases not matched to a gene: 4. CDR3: CATWDGRQKLF. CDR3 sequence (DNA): TGTGCCACCTGGGATGGGCGTCAGAAACTCTTT.

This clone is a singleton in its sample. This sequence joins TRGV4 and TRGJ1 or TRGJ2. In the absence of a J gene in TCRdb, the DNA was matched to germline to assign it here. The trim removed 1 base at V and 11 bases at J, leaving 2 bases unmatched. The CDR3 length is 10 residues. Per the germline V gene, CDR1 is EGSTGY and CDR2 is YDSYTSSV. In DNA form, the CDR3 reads TGTGCCACCTGGGATGGTCAGAAACTCTTT. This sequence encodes CATWDGQKLF.

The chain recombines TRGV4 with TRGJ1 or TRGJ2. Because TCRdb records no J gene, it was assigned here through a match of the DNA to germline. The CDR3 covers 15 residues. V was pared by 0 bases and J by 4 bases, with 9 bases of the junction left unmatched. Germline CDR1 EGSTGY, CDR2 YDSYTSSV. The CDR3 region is CATWDGGGAYYKKLF. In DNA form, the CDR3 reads TGTGCCACCTGGGATGGGGGGGGGGCCTATTATAAGAAACTCTTT.

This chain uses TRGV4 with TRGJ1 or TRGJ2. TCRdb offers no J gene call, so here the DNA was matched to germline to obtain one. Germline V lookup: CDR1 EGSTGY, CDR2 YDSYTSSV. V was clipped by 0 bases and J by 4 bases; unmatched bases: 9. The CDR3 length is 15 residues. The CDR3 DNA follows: TGTGCCACCTGGGATGGGCCTACCACCTATTATAAGAAACTCTTT. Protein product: CATWDGPTTYYKKLF.

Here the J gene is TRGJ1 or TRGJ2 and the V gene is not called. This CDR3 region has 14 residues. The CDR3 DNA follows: TGTGCCACCTGGGATAGCTTGAATTATTATAAGAAACTCTTT. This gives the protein CATWDSLNYYKKLF.

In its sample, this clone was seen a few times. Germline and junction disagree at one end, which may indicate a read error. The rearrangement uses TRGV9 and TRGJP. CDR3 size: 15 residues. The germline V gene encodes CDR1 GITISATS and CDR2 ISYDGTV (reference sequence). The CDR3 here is CALWEFELGKKNKVF. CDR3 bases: TGTGCCTTGTGGGAGTTCGAGTTGGGCAAAAAAAACAAGGTATTT.

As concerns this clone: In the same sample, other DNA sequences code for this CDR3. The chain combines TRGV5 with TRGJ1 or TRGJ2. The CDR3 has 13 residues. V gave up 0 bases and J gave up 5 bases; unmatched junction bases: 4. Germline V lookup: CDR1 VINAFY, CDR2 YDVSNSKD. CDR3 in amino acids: CATWDRPNYKKLF. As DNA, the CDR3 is TGTGCCACCTGGGACAGGCCAAATTATAAGAAACTCTTT.

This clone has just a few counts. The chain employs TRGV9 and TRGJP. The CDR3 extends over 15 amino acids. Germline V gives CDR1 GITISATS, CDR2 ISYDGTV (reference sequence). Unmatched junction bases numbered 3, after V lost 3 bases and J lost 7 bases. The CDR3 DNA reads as TGTGCCTTGTGGGAGTTCGAGTTGGGCAAAAAAATCAAGGTATTT. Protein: CALWEFELGKKIKVF.